These 3 T cell receptor beta chains originate from one sample sequenced in a study of cytomegalovirus exposure and HLA in healthy donors. PCR was performed using 60 Vbeta and 13 Jbeta primers. Data came from immunoSEQ multiplex PCR; TCRdb stores just in-frame clones and leaves some out. The repertoire table contains 55,000 to 75,000 clones. The specimen was PBMCs. The receptor set was obtained from a male donor in good health and CMV-seronegative.

The rearrangement joins TRBV18 to TRBJ1-2, with D maybe TRBD1 (6 bases). V lost 3 bases to trimming and J lost 8 bases, with 22 bases between them. Germline V gives CDR1 KGHSH, CDR2 LQKENI. This CDR3 is 16 amino acids long. As DNA, the CDR3 is TGTGCCAGCTCACCTTTGGACAGTGAGGGGTTGGGAGGCTACACCTTC. As protein: CASSPLDSEGLGGYTF.

The chain couples TRBV5-3 to TRBJ2-3; 7 nucleotides line up with TRBD1. TRBV5-3 is identified as an open reading frame with a role that is uncertain. The V gene end was trimmed by 7 bases and the J gene end by 4 bases; junction bases not matched to a gene: 9. The CDR3 is 14 amino acids. CDR3 sequence: CARPPDRSSDTQYF. The CDR3 bases are TGTGCCAGACCCCCGGACAGGTCCTCAGATACGCAGTATTTT.

V gene TRBV11-3 combines with J gene TRBJ2-3; 9 bases fit TRBD1. CDR3 length equals 14 residues. The germline CDR1 and CDR2 sequences are SGHNT and YENEEA. Trimming cost V 5 bases and J 3 bases; bases outside gene matches: 3. The CDR3 coding sequence is TGTGCCAGCAGCCCGACAGGGGGGACAGATACGCAGTATTTT. Its protein is CASSPTGGTDTQYF.